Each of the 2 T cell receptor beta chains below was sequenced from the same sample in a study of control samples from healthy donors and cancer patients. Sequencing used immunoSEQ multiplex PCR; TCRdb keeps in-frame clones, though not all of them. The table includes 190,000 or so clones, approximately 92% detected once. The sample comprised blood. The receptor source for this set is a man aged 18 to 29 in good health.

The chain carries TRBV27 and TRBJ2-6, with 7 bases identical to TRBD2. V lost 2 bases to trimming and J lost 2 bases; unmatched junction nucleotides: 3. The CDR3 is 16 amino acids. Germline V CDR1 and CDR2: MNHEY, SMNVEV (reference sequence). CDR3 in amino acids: CASSLRAGAGANVLTF. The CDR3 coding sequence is TGTGCCAGCAGTTTACGGGCGGGGGCTGGGGCCAACGTCCTGACTTTC.

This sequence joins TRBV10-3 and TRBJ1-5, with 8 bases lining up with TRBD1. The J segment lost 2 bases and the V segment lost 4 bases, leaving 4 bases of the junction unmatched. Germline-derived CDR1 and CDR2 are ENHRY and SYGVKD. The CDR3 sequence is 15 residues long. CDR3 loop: CAISADRVGNQPQHF. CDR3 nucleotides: TGTGCCATCAGTGCGGACAGGGTTGGCAATCAGCCCCAGCATTTT.